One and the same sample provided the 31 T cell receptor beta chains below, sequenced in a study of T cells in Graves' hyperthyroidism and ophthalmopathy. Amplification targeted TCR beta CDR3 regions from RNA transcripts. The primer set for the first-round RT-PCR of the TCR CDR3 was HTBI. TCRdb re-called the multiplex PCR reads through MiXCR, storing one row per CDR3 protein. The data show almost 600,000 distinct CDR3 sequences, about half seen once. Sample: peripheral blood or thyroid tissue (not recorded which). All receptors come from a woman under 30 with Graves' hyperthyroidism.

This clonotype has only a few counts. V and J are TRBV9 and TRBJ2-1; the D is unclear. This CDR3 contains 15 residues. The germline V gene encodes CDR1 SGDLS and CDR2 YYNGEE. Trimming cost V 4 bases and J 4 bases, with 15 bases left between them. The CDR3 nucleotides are TGTGCCAGCAGCTCAACACCGTCGGGTTACAATGAGCAGTTCTTC. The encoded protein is CASSSTPSGYNEQFF.

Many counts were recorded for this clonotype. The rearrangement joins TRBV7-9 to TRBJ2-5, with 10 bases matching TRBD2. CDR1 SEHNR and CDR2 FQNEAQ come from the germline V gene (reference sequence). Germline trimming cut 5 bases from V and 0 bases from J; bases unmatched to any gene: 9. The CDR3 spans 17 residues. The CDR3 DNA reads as TGTGCCAGCAGCCTCCCCGCCGGGACTAGCGACCAAGAGACCCAGTACTTC. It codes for CASSLPAGTSDQETQYF.

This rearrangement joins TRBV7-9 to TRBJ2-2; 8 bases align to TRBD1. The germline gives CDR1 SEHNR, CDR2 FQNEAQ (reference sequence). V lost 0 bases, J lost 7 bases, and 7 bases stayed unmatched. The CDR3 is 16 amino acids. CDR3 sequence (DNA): TGTGCCAGCAGCTTAGCGGACAGGGAGTTGGGCGGGGAGCTGTTTTTT. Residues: CASSLADRELGGELFF. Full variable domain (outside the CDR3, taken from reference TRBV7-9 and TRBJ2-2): DTGVSQNPRHKITKRGQNVTFRCDPISEHNRLYWYRQTLGQGPEFLTYFQNEAQLEKSRLLSDRFSAERPKGSFSTLEIQRTEQGDSAMYLCASSLADRELGGELFFGEGSRLTVL.

The CDR3 coding sequence is TGTGCCAGCAGCTTGTATGCAGGGGGGACAGATACGCAGTATTTT. Protein sequence: CASSLYAGGTDTQYF. The rearrangement uses TRBV5-4 and TRBJ2-2; D is possibly TRBD1 (7 bases). The J call may be incorrect, as the DNA end agrees better with TRBJ2-3. The CDR3 spans 15 residues. Germline CDR1 is SGHNT and CDR2 is YYREEE (reference sequence).

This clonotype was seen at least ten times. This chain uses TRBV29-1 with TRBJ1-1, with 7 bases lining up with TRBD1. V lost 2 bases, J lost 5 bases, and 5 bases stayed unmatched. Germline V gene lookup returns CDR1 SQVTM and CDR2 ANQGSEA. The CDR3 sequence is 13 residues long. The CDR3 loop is CSVENRGGTEAFF. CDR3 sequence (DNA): TGCAGCGTTGAAAACAGGGGAGGTACTGAAGCTTTCTTT. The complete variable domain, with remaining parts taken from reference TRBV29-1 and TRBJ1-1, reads SAVISQKPSRDICQRGTSLTIQCQVDSQVTMMFWYRQQPGQSLTLIATANQGSEATYESGFVIDKFPISRPNLTFSTLTVSNMSPEDSSIYLCSVENRGGTEAFFGQGTRLTVV.

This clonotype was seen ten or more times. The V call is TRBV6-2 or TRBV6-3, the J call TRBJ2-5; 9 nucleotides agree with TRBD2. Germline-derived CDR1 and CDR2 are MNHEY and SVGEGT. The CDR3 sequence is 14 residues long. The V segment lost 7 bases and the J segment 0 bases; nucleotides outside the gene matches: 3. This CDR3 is CASNVAGDQETQYF. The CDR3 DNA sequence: TGTGCCAGCAATGTAGCGGGAGACCAAGAGACCCAGTACTTC.

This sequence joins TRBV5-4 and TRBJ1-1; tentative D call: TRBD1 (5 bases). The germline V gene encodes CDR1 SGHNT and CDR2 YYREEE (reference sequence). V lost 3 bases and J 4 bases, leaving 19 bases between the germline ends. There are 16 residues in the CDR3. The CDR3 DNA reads TGTGCCAGCAGCTCACCAGGGACGGAGAGACGCACTGAAGCTTTCTTT. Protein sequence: CASSSPGTERRTEAFF.

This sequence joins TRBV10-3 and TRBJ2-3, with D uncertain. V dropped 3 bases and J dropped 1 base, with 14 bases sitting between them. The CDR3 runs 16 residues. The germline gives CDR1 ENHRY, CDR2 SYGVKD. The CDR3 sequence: CAISDPRAEGTDTQYF. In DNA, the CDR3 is TGTGCCATCAGTGATCCCCGCGCGGAAGGCACAGATACGCAGTATTTT.

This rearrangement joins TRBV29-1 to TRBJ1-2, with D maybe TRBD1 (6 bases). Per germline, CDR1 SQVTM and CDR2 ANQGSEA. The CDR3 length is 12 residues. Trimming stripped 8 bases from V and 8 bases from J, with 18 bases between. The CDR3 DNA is TGCAGCAGTGAAAGGACAGTCTTAGGCTACACCTTC. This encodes CSSERTVLGYTF.

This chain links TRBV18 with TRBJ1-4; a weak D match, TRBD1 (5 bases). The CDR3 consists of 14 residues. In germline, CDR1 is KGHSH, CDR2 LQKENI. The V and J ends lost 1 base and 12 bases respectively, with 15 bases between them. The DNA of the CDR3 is TGTGCCAGCTCACCACAACCGTTATGGGGGGAACTGTTTTTT. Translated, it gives CASSPQPLWGELFF.

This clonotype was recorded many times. Here the CDR3 DNA reads TGTGCCAGCAGCTTACGACAGTATAATTCACCCCTCCACTTT. Its protein is CASSLRQYNSPLHF. The chain has TRBV11-3 and TRBJ1-6; tentative D call: TRBD1 (5 bases). Germline assignment: CDR1 SGHNT and CDR2 YENEEA. The CDR3 has 14 residues. The germline V and J ends were trimmed by 2 bases and 4 bases, with 6 bases remaining between them.

CDR3 DNA sequence: TGTGCCAGCAGCGCGAGCAGGGATCCGGCCAAAAACATTCAGTTCTTC. Its translation is CASSASRDPAKNIQFF. This rearrangement joins TRBV7-2 to TRBJ2-4; possibly TRBD1 for D (5 bases). The J call may be mistaken, given a closer DNA end match to TRBJ2-1. There are 16 residues in the CDR3. Germline V CDR1 and CDR2: SGHTA, FQGNSA.

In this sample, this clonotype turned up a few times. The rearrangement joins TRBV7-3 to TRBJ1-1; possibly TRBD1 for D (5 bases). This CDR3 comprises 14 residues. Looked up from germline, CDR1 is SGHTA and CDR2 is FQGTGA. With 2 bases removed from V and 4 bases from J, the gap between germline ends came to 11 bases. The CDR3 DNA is TGTGCCAGCAGCTTATCGGGGGTTGGCACTGAAGCTTTCTTT. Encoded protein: CASSLSGVGTEAFF. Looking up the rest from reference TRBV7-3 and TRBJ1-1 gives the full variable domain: GAGVSQTPSNKVTEKGKYVELRCDPISGHTALYWYRQSLGQGPEFLIYFQGTGAADDSGLPNDRFFAVRPEGSVSTLKIQRTERGDSAVYLCASSLSGVGTEAFFGQGTRLTVV.

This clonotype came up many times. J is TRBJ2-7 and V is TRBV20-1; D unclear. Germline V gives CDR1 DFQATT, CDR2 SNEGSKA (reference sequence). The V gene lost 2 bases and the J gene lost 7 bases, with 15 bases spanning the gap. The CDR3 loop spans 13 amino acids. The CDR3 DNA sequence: TGCAGTGCTAGATTTAGCAGCCTTGGGGAGCAGTACTTC. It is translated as CSARFSSLGEQYF.

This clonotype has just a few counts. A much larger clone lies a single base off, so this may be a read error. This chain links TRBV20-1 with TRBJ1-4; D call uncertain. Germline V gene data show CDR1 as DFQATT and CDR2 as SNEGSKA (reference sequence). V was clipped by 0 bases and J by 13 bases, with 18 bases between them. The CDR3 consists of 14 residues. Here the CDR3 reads CSARDSRSGSRLFF. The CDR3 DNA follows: TGCAGTGCTAGAGATAGTCGATCGGGGTCAAGACTGTTTTTT.

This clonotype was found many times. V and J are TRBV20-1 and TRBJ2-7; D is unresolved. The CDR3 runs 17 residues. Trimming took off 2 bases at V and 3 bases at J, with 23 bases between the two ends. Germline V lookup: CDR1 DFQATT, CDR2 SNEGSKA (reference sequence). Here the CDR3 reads CSARPGRLRQLSYEQYF. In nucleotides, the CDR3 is TGCAGTGCTAGACCAGGACGTCTGCGGCAGCTGAGCTACGAGCAGTACTTC.

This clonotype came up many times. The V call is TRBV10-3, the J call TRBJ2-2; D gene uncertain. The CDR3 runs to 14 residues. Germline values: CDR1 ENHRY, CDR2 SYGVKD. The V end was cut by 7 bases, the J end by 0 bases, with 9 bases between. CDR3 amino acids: CAITERSNTGELFF. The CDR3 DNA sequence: TGTGCCATCACGGAGCGATCGAACACCGGGGAGCTGTTTTTT.

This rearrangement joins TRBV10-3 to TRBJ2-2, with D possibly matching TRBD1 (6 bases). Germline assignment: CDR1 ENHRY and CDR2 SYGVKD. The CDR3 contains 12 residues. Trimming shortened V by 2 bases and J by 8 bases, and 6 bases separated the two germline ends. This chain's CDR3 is CAISEGTGELFF. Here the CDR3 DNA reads TGTGCCATCAGTGAGGGGACAGGGGAGCTGTTTTTT.

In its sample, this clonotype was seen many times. The CDR3 is CATSDLQTGEEKLFF. The CDR3 DNA is TGTGCCACCAGTGATTTGCAGACAGGGGAAGAAAAACTGTTTTTT. The J gene is TRBJ1-4, the V gene TRBV24-1; 8 bases match TRBD1. The V gene's germline CDR1 is KGHDR and CDR2 SFDVKD. The CDR3 extends over 15 amino acids. J gave up 8 bases and V 0 bases, and 4 bases lay outside the gene matches.

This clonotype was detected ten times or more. In DNA form, the CDR3 reads TGTGCCAGCAGCTTGTCTAGCGGGGGCTTATACGAGCAGTACTTC. Translating gives CASSLSSGGLYEQYF. This chain connects TRBV7-2 to TRBJ2-7; 10 bases map to TRBD2. Germline values: CDR1 SGHTA, CDR2 FQGNSA. V gave up 3 bases and J gave up 4 bases; unmatched junction bases: 6. This CDR3 has 15 amino acids. Looking up the rest from reference TRBV7-2 and TRBJ2-7 gives the full variable domain: GAGVSQSPSNKVTEKGKDVELRCDPISGHTALYWYRQSLGQGLEFLIYFQGNSAPDKSGLPSDRFSAERTGGSVSTLTIQRTQQEDSAVYLCASSLSSGGLYEQYFGPGTRLTVT.

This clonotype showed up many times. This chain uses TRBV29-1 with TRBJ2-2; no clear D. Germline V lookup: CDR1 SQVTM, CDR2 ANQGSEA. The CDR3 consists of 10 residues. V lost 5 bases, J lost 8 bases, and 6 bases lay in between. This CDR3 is CSVRAGELFF. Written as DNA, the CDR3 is TGCAGCGTTAGGGCAGGGGAGCTGTTTTTT.

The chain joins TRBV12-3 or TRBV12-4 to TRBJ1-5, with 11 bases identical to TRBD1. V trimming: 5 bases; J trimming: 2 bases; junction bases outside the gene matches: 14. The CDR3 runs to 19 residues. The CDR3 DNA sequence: TGTGCCAGCAGTGTCCGGACAGGGGGCTATAGGGACCGCAATCAGCCCCAGCATTTT. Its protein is CASSVRTGGYRDRNQPQHF.

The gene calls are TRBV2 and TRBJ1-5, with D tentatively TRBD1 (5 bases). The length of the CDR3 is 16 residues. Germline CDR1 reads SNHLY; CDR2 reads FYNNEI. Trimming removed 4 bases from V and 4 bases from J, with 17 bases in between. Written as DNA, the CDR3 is TGTGCCAGCAGTGCTAGCGCCAGGGTAGCAAATCAGCCCCAGCATTTT. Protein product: CASSASARVANQPQHF. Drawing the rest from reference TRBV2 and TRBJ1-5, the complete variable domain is EPEVTQTPSHQVTQMGQEVILRCVPISNHLYFYWYRQILGQKVEFLVSFYNNEISEKSEIFDDQFSVERPDGSNFTLKIRSTKLEDSAMYFCASSASARVANQPQHFGDGTRLSIL.

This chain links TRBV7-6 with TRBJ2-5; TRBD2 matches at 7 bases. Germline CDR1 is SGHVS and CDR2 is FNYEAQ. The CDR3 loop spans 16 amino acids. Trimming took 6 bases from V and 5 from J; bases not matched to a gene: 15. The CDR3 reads CASRPGTTRSRETQYF. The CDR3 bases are TGTGCCAGCAGACCCGGGACTACCAGATCACGCGAGACCCAGTACTTC.

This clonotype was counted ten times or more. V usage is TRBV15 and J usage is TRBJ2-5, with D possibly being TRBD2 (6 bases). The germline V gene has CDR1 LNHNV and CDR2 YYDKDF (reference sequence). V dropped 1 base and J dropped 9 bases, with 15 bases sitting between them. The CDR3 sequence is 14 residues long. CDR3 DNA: TGTGCCACCAGCAGAGGACGGGACTCCGGGGCCCAGTACTTC. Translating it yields CATSRGRDSGAQYF.

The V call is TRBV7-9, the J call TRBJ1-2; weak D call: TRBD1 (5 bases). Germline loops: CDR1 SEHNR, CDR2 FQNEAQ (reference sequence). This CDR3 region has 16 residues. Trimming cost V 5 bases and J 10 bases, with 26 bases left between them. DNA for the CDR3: TGTGCCAGCAGCCCAATTTTGGGGGGAACTGAAGCTTTCTACACCTTC. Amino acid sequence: CASSPILGGTEAFYTF.

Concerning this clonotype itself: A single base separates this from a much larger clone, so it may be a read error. The CDR3 loop is CASRRGQGNPEAFF. The CDR3 DNA sequence: TGTGCCAGCAGGCGGGGACAGGGGAACCCTGAAGCTTTCTTT. The genes are TRBV2 and TRBJ1-1; 10 bases line up with TRBD1. Germline CDR1 and CDR2: SNHLY and FYNNEI. The CDR3 is 14 amino acids.

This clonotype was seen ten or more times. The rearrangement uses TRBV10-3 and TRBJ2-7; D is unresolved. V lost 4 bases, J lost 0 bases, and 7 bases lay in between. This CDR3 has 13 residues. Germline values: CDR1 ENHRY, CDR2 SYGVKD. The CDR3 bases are TGTGCCATCAGTGGGGGTCACTCCTACGAGCAGTACTTC. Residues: CAISGGHSYEQYF.

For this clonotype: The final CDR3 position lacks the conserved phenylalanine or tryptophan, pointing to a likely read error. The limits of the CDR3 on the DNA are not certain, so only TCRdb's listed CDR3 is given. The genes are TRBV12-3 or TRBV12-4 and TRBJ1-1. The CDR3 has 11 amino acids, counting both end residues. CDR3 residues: CASSYGGAGLS.

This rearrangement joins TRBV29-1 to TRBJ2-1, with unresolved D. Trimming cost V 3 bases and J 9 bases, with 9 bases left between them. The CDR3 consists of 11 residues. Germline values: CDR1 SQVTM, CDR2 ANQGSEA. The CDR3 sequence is CSVDHWGEQFF. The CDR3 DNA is TGCAGCGTTGACCATTGGGGTGAGCAGTTCTTC.

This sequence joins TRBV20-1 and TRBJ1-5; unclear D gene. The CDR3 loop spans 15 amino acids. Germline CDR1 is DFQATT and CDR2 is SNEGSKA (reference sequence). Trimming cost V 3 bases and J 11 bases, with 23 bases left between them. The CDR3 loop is CSASLSGRFQETQHF. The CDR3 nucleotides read TGCAGTGCTAGTCTTAGCGGGAGGTTTCAAGAGACCCAGCATTTT.